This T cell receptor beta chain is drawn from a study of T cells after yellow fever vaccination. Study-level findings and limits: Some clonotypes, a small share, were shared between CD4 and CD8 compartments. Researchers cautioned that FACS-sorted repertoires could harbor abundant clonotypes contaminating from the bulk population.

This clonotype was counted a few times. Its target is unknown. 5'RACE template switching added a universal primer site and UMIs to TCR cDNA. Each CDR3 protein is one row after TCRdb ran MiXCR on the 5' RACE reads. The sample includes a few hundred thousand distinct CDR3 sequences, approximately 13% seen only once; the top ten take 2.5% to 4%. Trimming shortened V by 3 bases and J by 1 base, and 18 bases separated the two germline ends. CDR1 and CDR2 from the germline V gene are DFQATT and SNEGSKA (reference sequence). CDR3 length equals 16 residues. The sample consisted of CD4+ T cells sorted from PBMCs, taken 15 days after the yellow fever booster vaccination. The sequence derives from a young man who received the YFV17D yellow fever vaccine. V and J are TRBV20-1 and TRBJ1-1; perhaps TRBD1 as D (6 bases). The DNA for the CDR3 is TGCAGTGCTAGCAGGGGAAGTTTGTTCGGGAACACTGAAGCTTTCTTT. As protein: CSASRGSLFGNTEAFF.